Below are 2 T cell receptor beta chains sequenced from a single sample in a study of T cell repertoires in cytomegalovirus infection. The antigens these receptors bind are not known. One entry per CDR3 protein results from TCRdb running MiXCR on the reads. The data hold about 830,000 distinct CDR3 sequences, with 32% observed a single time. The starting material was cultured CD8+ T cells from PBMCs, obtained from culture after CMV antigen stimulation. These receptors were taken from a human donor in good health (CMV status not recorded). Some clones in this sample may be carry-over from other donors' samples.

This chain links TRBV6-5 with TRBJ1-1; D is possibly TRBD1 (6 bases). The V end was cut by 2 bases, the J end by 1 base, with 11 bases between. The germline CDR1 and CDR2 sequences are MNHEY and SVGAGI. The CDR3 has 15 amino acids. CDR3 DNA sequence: TGTGCCAGCAGTTACGATAGGGGGGAGAACACTGAAGCTTTCTTT. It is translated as CASSYDRGENTEAFF.

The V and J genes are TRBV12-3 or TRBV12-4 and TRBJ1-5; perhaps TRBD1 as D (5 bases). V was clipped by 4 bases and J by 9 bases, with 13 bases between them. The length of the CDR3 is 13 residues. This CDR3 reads CASSSQGFRPQHF. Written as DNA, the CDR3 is TGTGCCAGCAGTTCCCAGGGATTCCGGCCCCAGCATTTT.